The 21 T cell receptor beta chains given below trace back to one sample, sequenced in a study of Graves' ophthalmopathy and Graves' hyperthyroidism. The sequenced template was RNA, covering the TCR beta CDR3 region. A first-round RT-PCR used HTBI primers, followed by a second-round multiplex PCR. TCRdb ran MiXCR on the multiplex PCR reads and lists one entry per CDR3 protein. Among almost 400,000 distinct CDR3 sequences listed, 15% to 20% were seen once. The specimen was peripheral blood. The origin of the receptors is a woman aged 18-29 years with Graves' ophthalmopathy.

Ten or more counts support this clonotype. This chain connects TRBV12-5 to TRBJ2-5; TRBD2 matches at 8 bases. The germline CDR1 and CDR2 sequences are LGHNT and FRNRAP. V lost 1 base, J lost 5 bases, and 0 bases stayed unmatched. The CDR3 runs to 13 residues. As DNA, the CDR3 is TGTGCTAGTGGTTTGGGACTAGCGGAGACCCAGTACTTC. Protein product: CASGLGLAETQYF.

This chain uses TRBV6-5 with TRBJ1-5; D is ambiguous. V gave up 0 bases and J gave up 0 bases, with 6 bases separating them. This CDR3 spans 15 amino acids. Germline V gene data show CDR1 as MNHEY and CDR2 as SVGAGI. CDR3: CASSYSTNSNQPQHF. CDR3 DNA: TGTGCCAGCAGTTACTCGACGAATAGCAATCAGCCCCAGCATTTT.

This clonotype was observed many times. J is TRBJ1-5 and V is TRBV6-7; D uncertain. TRBV6-7 is filed as an ORF, its function uncertain. The CDR3 is 14 residues long. Trimming took off 2 bases at V and 7 bases at J, with 12 bases between the two ends. CDR3 bases: TGTGCCAGCAGTTACGCTGAACCGGGGCAGCCCCAGCATTTT. This gives the protein CASSYAEPGQPQHF.

In its sample, this clonotype was seen a few times. This chain joins TRBV28 and TRBJ2-2; no clear D. This CDR3 contains 15 residues. V was cut by 8 bases and J by 4 bases, with 17 bases left in between. Germline loops: CDR1 MDHEN, CDR2 SYDVKM. The CDR3 is CASLPFRAITGELFF. CDR3 sequence (DNA): TGTGCCAGCCTGCCATTTAGGGCGATCACCGGGGAGCTGTTTTTT. Filled out from reference TRBV28 and TRBJ2-2, the complete variable domain reads DVKVTQSSRYLVKRTGEKVFLECVQDMDHENMFWYRQDPGLGLRLIYFSYDVKMKEKGDIPEGYSVSREKKERFSLILESASTNQTSMYLCASLPFRAITGELFFGEGSRLTVL.

V and J are TRBV7-3 and TRBJ1-2; D perhaps matches TRBD1 (5 bases). CDR1 SGHTA and CDR2 FQGTGA come from the germline V gene. The CDR3 runs to 13 residues. Trimming removed 1 base from V and 10 bases from J, with 13 bases in between. The CDR3 is CASSLIGGANYTF. CDR3 DNA: TGTGCCAGCAGCTTAATCGGCGGGGCGAACTACACCTTC.

This clonotype was seen at least ten times. CDR3 DNA: TGTGCCAGCAGCTTAGGGATGGGCGGCTACGAGCAGTACTTC. Translated, it gives CASSLGMGGYEQYF. The chain recombines TRBV7-2 with TRBJ2-7; unclear D gene. CDR1 SGHTA and CDR2 FQGNSA come from the germline V gene. Trimming took off 1 base at V and 3 bases at J, with 10 bases between the two ends. This CDR3 is 14 amino acids long.

This clonotype was observed at least ten times. This chain connects TRBV5-1 to TRBJ1-5; D call uncertain. CDR1 and CDR2 from the germline V gene are SGHRS and YFSETQ. The CDR3 has 13 residues. V lost 4 bases, J lost 3 bases, and 8 bases lay in between. The CDR3 nucleotides read TGCGCCAGCAGCGGTGGGGACAATCAGCCCCAGCATTTT. This gives the protein CASSGGDNQPQHF.

This clonotype was observed many times. This chain uses TRBV6-5 with TRBJ2-5; TRBD2 is a possible D gene (6 bases). In germline, CDR1 is MNHEY, CDR2 SVGAGI. V was clipped by 6 bases and J by 2 bases, with 13 bases between them. The CDR3 is 14 residues long. The CDR3 DNA sequence: TGTGCCAGCAGCCGTCCGGGGGAACAAGAGACCCAGTACTTC. Translated, it gives CASSRPGEQETQYF.

This clonotype was observed at least ten times. The chain links TRBV2 to TRBJ2-2, with 8 bases aligning to TRBD1. The CDR3 spans 14 residues. Trimming took 7 bases from V and 7 from J; bases not matched to a gene: 8. Per germline, CDR1 SNHLY and CDR2 FYNNEI. DNA of the CDR3: TGTGCCAGCACCGGACAGGGCGATGGCGGGGAGCTGTTTTTT. Residues: CASTGQGDGGELFF.

In this sample, this clonotype turned up many times. V usage is TRBV24-1 and J usage is TRBJ2-2; D is possibly TRBD2 (6 bases). V was trimmed by 7 bases and J by 2 bases, leaving 19 bases between them. This CDR3 region has 17 residues. Germline V gives CDR1 KGHDR, CDR2 SFDVKD. Here the CDR3 DNA reads TGTGCCACCAGCCCCCCTTCCGGGGGATACAACACCGGGGAGCTGTTTTTT. Protein: CATSPPSGGYNTGELFF.

This clonotype was seen repeatedly, ten times or more. The chain carries TRBV4-1 and TRBJ2-2; tentative D call: TRBD2 (5 bases). Trimming stripped 0 bases from V and 1 base from J, with 15 bases between. This CDR3 is 18 amino acids long. Germline V gene sequence: CDR1 MGHRA, CDR2 YSYEKL. The DNA of the CDR3 is TGCGCCAGCAGCCAAGAGGGGAGCGGAAATCTGAACACCGGGGAGCTGTTTTTT. Protein: CASSQEGSGNLNTGELFF.

In its sample, this clonotype was seen many times. This chain's CDR3 is CASSSRGSNTEAFF. CDR3 DNA sequence: TGTGCCAGCAGCTCAAGGGGATCGAACACTGAAGCTTTCTTT. The rearrangement uses TRBV9 and TRBJ1-1, with a weak D call TRBD1 (5 bases). The CDR3 contains 14 residues. With 4 bases removed from V and 1 base from J, the gap between germline ends came to 11 bases. The germline V gene has CDR1 SGDLS and CDR2 YYNGEE. Supplemented by reference TRBV9 and TRBJ1-1, the full variable domain reads DSGVTQTPKHLITATGQRVTLRCSPRSGDLSVYWYQQSLDQGLQFLIQYYNGEERAKGNILERFSAQQFPDLHSELNLSSLELGDSALYFCASSSRGSNTEAFFGQGTRLTVV.

This clonotype was detected ten times or more. V gene TRBV12-3 or TRBV12-4 combines with J gene TRBJ2-5; 10 nucleotides match TRBD2. Unmatched junction bases numbered 8, after V lost 3 bases and J lost 7 bases. The CDR3 has 15 amino acids. The CDR3 here is CASSFSSGSTRTQYF. The CDR3 DNA reads TGTGCCAGCAGTTTTTCTAGCGGGAGTACGAGGACCCAGTACTTC.

This clonotype was detected ten times or more. J is TRBJ1-2 and V is TRBV7-8; D gene unclear. The CDR3 loop spans 14 amino acids. Trimming stripped 2 bases from V and 2 bases from J, with 9 bases between. CDR1 and CDR2 (germline): SGHVS, FQNEAQ. CDR3 protein: CASSLTDKNYGYTF. CDR3 sequence (DNA): TGTGCCAGCAGCTTAACCGACAAGAACTATGGCTACACCTTC.

This clonotype was observed at least ten times. J is TRBJ2-2 and V is TRBV9; 8 bases match TRBD1. The CDR3 spans 16 residues. V was clipped by 0 bases and J by 5 bases; unmatched bases: 6. Germline V gene lookup returns CDR1 SGDLS and CDR2 YYNGEE. CDR3 region: CASSVAAGGETGELFF. In DNA, the CDR3 is TGTGCCAGCAGCGTAGCGGCAGGGGGCGAAACCGGGGAGCTGTTTTTT.

This clonotype was seen ten or more times. The V call is TRBV6-5, the J call TRBJ1-5; D is unclear. Germline CDR1 MNHEY, CDR2 SVGAGI. Trimming stripped 6 bases from V and 5 bases from J, with 14 bases between. The CDR3 is 14 residues long. The CDR3 DNA is TGTGCCAGCAGCCCCGGCCTTGGAGATCAGCCCCAGCATTTT. Its protein is CASSPGLGDQPQHF.

This clonotype showed up many times. The chain uses TRBV12-3 or TRBV12-4 and TRBJ2-5; 9 nucleotides align to TRBD2. The CDR3 is 16 amino acids. Trimming removed 5 bases from V and 2 bases from J; junction bases left unmatched: 9. CDR3 amino acids: CASSRWGSGGQETQYF. CDR3 nucleotide sequence: TGTGCCAGCAGTCGGTGGGGTAGCGGGGGTCAAGAGACCCAGTACTTC.

This clonotype appeared many times. V and J are TRBV28 and TRBJ2-3; no clear D. Trimming removed 5 bases at V and 2 bases at J, with 17 bases between. The CDR3 consists of 16 residues. The germline CDR1 and CDR2 sequences are MDHEN and SYDVKM. The CDR3 DNA follows: TGTGCCAGCAGTCGTCAGACCCGAACCTCCACAGATACGCAGTATTTT. Translating it yields CASSRQTRTSTDTQYF.

This clonotype was seen repeatedly, ten times or more. The chain uses TRBV4-1 and TRBJ2-7; D is undetermined. Germline V lookup: CDR1 MGHRA, CDR2 YSYEKL. The CDR3 is made up of 15 amino acids. V shed 4 bases and J shed 0 bases, with 13 bases lying between them. CDR3 bases: TGCGCCAGCAGCCGGGAAGAGGAGAGCTCCTACGAGCAGTACTTC. It encodes CASSREEESSYEQYF.

The chain carries TRBV7-2 and TRBJ1-1, with D hard to call. The CDR3 is 14 amino acids. V dropped 5 bases and J dropped 2 bases, with 12 bases sitting between them. CDR1 is SGHTA, CDR2 FQGNSA, per germline. CDR3 sequence (DNA): TGTGCCAGCAGCCTTCAGAGAGTTAACACTGAAGCTTTCTTT. It yields the protein CASSLQRVNTEAFF. The entire variable domain, with the rest obtained from reference TRBV7-2 and TRBJ1-1, is as follows: GAGVSQSPSNKVTEKGKDVELRCDPISGHTALYWYRQSLGQGLEFLIYFQGNSAPDKSGLPSDRFSAERTGGSVSTLTIQRTQQEDSAVYLCASSLQRVNTEAFFGQGTRLTVV.

Ten or more counts support this clonotype. This chain joins TRBV9 and TRBJ1-1; the D gene is possibly TRBD1 (5 bases). With 0 bases removed from V and 6 bases from J, the gap between germline ends came to 9 bases. The CDR3 is 13 residues long. Germline CDR1 reads SGDLS; CDR2 reads YYNGEE. This chain's CDR3 is CASSVGGQAEAFF. The DNA for the CDR3 is TGTGCCAGCAGCGTAGGGGGCCAGGCTGAAGCTTTCTTT.